The following is a T cell receptor (beta chain) sequence with its context. Its antigen is unidentified. The data were taken from a study of T-cell reconstitution after alpha-beta-depleted transplantation in children. Study results and limitations: At the one-year point after transplant, T-cell counts and TCRbeta diversity were found to come mostly from T cells that had been newly produced.

V was shortened by 0 bases and J by 6 bases, with 12 bases between the two germline ends. The CDR3 loop spans 15 amino acids. In germline, CDR1 is LNHDA, CDR2 SQIVND (reference sequence). During its preparation, the TCRbeta library received unique molecular identifiers. TCRdb passed the PCR reads through MiXCR, listing each CDR3 protein once. The sample includes around 450,000 distinct CDR3 sequences, roughly two fifths of them seen just once. The sample here was PBMCs, taken before TCRalphabeta/CD19-depleted stem cell transplant. The rearrangement joins TRBV19 to TRBJ2-1; D unclear. This clonotype was sampled from a girl aged 2-10 years with aplastic anemia, due to receive a stem cell transplant. The CDR3 sequence is CASSIDYSRGNEQFF. For the CDR3, the DNA is TGTGCCAGTAGTATAGACTACTCGAGAGGCAATGAGCAGTTCTTC.